This T cell receptor (beta chain) was recovered during a study of Graves' ophthalmopathy and Graves' hyperthyroidism. Study overall: At initial diagnosis, peripheral blood was obtained, and this preceded any treatment. Study observations and caveats: Ophthalmopathy could be told apart from stable hyperthyroidism by a 13-signature model (approximately 90% sensitivity, over 65% specificity).

RNA transcripts were the template, and TCR beta CDR3 regions were amplified from them. First-round RT-PCR with HTBI primers preceded a second-round multiplex PCR. TCRdb used MiXCR to reprocess the multiplex PCR reads, holding one entry per CDR3 protein. The sample lists some 360,000 distinct CDR3 sequences; roughly 15% were seen once. The CDR3 runs to 14 residues. Trimming pared 0 bases from V and 2 bases from J, leaving 10 bases between. Germline-derived CDR1 and CDR2 are SQVTM and ANQGSEA. This clonotype was counted ten times or more. No antigen is known for it. The TCR originated in an adult woman with stable Graves' hyperthyroidism. Material: peripheral blood. The chain recombines TRBV29-1 with TRBJ2-5; D is possibly TRBD2 (5 bases). CDR3 sequence reads: CSVEEPWTQETQYF. CDR3 in DNA: TGCAGCGTTGAAGAACCCTGGACTCAAGAGACCCAGTACTTC.